Following are 19 T cell receptor beta chains from one sample sequenced in a study of tumor-infiltrating lymphocytes in primary liver carcinoma. Extraction of RNA together with DNA used about 17-31 mg of unsorted bulk tissue. Constant-region priming of around 490 ng total RNA yielded TCR beta cDNA. Three nested multiplex PCR rounds of slightly modified ARM-PCR generated TCR beta libraries. TRBV1-TRBV30 forward and Cbeta reverse primers drove the first two roughly 10-cycle rounds. TCRdb recomputed calls from the multiplex PCR reads with MiXCR, one row per CDR3 protein. The table includes 80,000 or so distinct CDR3 sequences, about 64% detected once. The material sequenced was liver tumor tissue from sampling region 4. Indicated subset: tumor region T4, right-lateral pole. All receptors come from an older woman with primary liver carcinoma and hepatitis B virus infection.

The sample holds one count of this clonotype. This may arise from a read error, as a much more abundant clone is one base away. This chain joins TRBV5-1 and TRBJ1-2; weak D call: TRBD1 (5 bases). Looked up from germline, CDR1 is SGHRS and CDR2 is YFSETQ. The CDR3 extends over 15 amino acids. CDR3 loop: CAGSLDQGTNYGYTF. Here the CDR3 DNA reads TGCGCCGGCAGCTTGGATCAGGGCACTAACTATGGCTACACCTTC.

With respect to this clonotype: Mismatch with germline at one junction end may stem from a read error. The chain uses TRBV6-1 and TRBJ2-2; the match to TRBD2 covers 10 bases. This CDR3 is 17 amino acids long. Germline V gives CDR1 MNHNS, CDR2 SASEGT. Written as DNA, the CDR3 is TGTACCAGCAGTGTAAGGCCTAGCGGGAGTCTTTCCGGGAAGCTGTTTTTT. It is translated as CTSSVRPSGSLSGKLFF.

At least ten counts were recorded for this clonotype. V and J are TRBV28 and TRBJ2-3, with TRBD2 matching over 7 bases. The CDR3 has 12 residues. Germline V gene lookup returns CDR1 MDHEN and CDR2 SYDVKM. The V and J ends lost 10 bases and 6 bases, in that order; junction bases with no gene match: 7. CDR3 region: CATQAGSDTQYF. The CDR3 DNA reads TGTGCCACCCAAGCGGGGAGCGATACGCAGTATTTT.

As to this clonotype: The junction departs from germline at one end; a sequencing error may be responsible. This sequence joins TRBV24-1 and TRBJ2-3, with TRBD2 identical over 11 bases. This CDR3 comprises 16 residues. Per germline, CDR1 KGHDR and CDR2 SFDVKD. CDR3 protein: CATCDLTSGMSDTQYF. The CDR3 nucleotides read TGTGCCACCTGTGATTTGACTAGCGGGATGTCAGATACGCAGTATTTT.

As regards this clonotype: A much larger clone lies one base from this, so it may be a read error. V gene TRBV7-3 combines with J gene TRBJ2-7; 7 bases map to TRBD2. Trimming cost V 5 bases and J 2 bases; bases outside gene matches: 3. Germline lookup yields CDR1 SGHTA and CDR2 FQGTGA. The CDR3 loop spans 13 amino acids. The CDR3 loop reads CASSTGLPYEQYF. CDR3 bases: TGTGCCAGCAGCACGGGACTACCCTACGAGCAGTACTTC.

This clonotype was seen once. The chain combines TRBV5-4 with TRBJ2-1; D tentatively fits TRBD1 or TRBD2 (5 bases each). Trimming left V 4 bases short and J 5 bases short, with 19 bases between. The CDR3 extends over 16 amino acids. Per the germline V gene, CDR1 is SGHNT and CDR2 is YYREEE (reference sequence). CDR3 in amino acids: CASSLRIGTSHNEQFF. The DNA for the CDR3 is TGTGCCAGCAGCCTGAGGATCGGGACGAGCCACAATGAGCAGTTCTTC.

The chain couples TRBV29-1 to TRBJ2-7; 8 bases match TRBD1. The germline CDR1 and CDR2 sequences are SQVTM and ANQGSEA. The CDR3 loop spans 15 amino acids. V gave up 8 bases and J gave up 0 bases; unmatched junction bases: 12. CDR3: CSSRRGPTTSYEQYF. CDR3 bases: TGCAGCAGCCGCAGGGGGCCCACCACCTCCTACGAGCAGTACTTC.

As to this clonotype: As the CDR3 is not closed by the conserved phenylalanine or tryptophan, this likely results from a read error. The V gene is TRBV6-1, the J gene TRBJ1-1, with TRBD1 matching 7 bases. Losses at the gene ends were 3 bases for V and 6 bases for J; bases not matched to a gene: 13. The germline gives CDR1 MNHNS, CDR2 SASEGT. The CDR3 is 16 amino acids. The CDR3 DNA reads TGTGCCAGCAGTGAGGGCACAGGGGATTCTCTCGCTGAAGCTTTCATT. This sequence encodes CASSEGTGDSLAEAFI.

Remarks on this clonotype: Likely a read error: the CDR3 ends without its conserved phenylalanine or tryptophan. The V gene is TRBV6-2 or TRBV6-3, the J gene TRBJ2-6; D gene ambiguous. The germline V gene encodes CDR1 MNHEY and CDR2 SVGEGT. The CDR3 loop spans 14 amino acids. Trimming took 8 bases from V and 6 from J, leaving 14 bases between them. The CDR3 reads CASAPLPPANVLTH. CDR3 nucleotides: TGTGCCAGCGCCCCTTTACCTCCGGCCAACGTCCTGACTCAC.

A remark on this clonotype: The CDR3 ends on some other residue instead of the conserved phenylalanine or tryptophan, so this is likely a read error. V and J are TRBV12-3 or TRBV12-4 and TRBJ2-1; D is uncertain. This CDR3 is built from 11 residues. V lost 5 bases, J lost 8 bases, and 7 bases lay in between. CDR3 residues: CASSPSDEQFL. The DNA for the CDR3 is TGTGCCAGCAGTCCCTCTGATGAGCAGTTCTTA.

The chain couples TRBV28 to TRBJ2-7; 10 bases agree with TRBD2. CDR1 MDHEN and CDR2 SYDVKM come from the germline V gene. There are 14 residues in the CDR3. Unmatched junction bases numbered 13, after V lost 8 bases and J lost 9 bases. CDR3 sequence (DNA): TGTGCCAGCTCGATACTAGCGGGGTCTTACATGCAGTACTTC. Residues: CASSILAGSYMQYF.

Comment on this clonotype: Germline is not matched at one junction end, which may reflect a read error. This chain connects TRBV12-3 or TRBV12-4 to TRBJ2-5, with D possibly TRBD1 on 6 matching bases. The CDR3 contains 14 residues. The CDR3 bases are TGTGCCAACAGTCCCCGGACAAGCAGGGGGACCCAGTACTTC. It is translated as CANSPRTSRGTQYF.

Regarding this clonotype: Germline is not matched at one junction end, which may reflect a read error. The V gene is TRBV11-2, the J gene TRBJ2-1; 8 bases match TRBD2. Germline assignment: CDR1 SGHAT and CDR2 FQNNGV. The CDR3 spans 16 residues. The CDR3 DNA follows: TGTGCCAGCAGCCTCGGGCTAGCGGGCGACTACAATAAGCAGTTCTTC. This translates into CASSLGLAGDYNKQFF. Supplemented by reference TRBV11-2 and TRBJ2-1, the full variable domain reads EAGVAQSPRYKIIEKRQSVAFWCNPISGHATLYWYQQILGQGPKLLIQFQNNGVVDDSQLPKDRFSAERLKGVDSTLKIQPAKLEDSAVYLCASSLGLAGDYNKQFFGPGTRLTVL.

To note about this clonotype: The junction differs from germline at one of its ends, possibly a read error. The chain uses TRBV4-2 and TRBJ2-1; 9 bases align to TRBD2. The CDR3 is 16 amino acids. Germline CDR1 is LGHNA and CDR2 is YNFKEQ. The CDR3 protein is CASRQGSGLAAMEQFF. For the CDR3, the DNA is TGCGCCAGCAGGCAAGGATCGGGACTAGCAGCCATGGAGCAGTTCTTC.

Remarks on this clonotype: Possible read error: a much larger clone is one base away. The CDR3 region has the DNA TGTGCCAGCAGTGACCCGATGGGGCAGTACTTC. This gives the protein CASSDPMGQYF. The V call is TRBV28, the J call TRBJ2-7; no firm D call. Germline V gene sequence: CDR1 MDHEN, CDR2 SYDVKM. The CDR3 has 11 amino acids. V lost 5 bases and J lost 9, with 11 bases in between.

This chain uses TRBV11-2 with TRBJ2-1; TRBD1 or TRBD2 may be the D gene (7 bases each). The CDR3 length is 18 residues. The germline V gene has CDR1 SGHAT and CDR2 FQNNGV. The V and J ends lost 5 bases and 8 bases respectively, with 28 bases between them. For the CDR3, the DNA is TGTGCCAGCAGCGCGGGGCTCACAGGGGACTATATGGCCCATGAGCAGTTCTTC. Encoded protein: CASSAGLTGDYMAHEQFF.

The chain is built from TRBV29-1 and TRBJ2-1; D uncertain. This CDR3 has 16 residues. Germline loops: CDR1 SQVTM, CDR2 ANQGSEA. V dropped 3 bases and J dropped 7 bases, with 22 bases sitting between them. CDR3 region: CSVEGTVAPERNEQFF. DNA for the CDR3: TGCAGCGTTGAGGGAACAGTAGCTCCCGAGAGGAATGAGCAGTTCTTC.

This clonotype is judged medium-sized. CDR3 amino acids: CASSPTSGGGTDTQYF. DNA of the CDR3: TGTGCCAGCAGCCCGACTAGCGGGGGAGGCACAGATACGCAGTATTTT. The chain combines TRBV11-2 with TRBJ2-3; 12 bases fit TRBD2. In germline, CDR1 is SGHAT, CDR2 FQNNGV. The CDR3 covers 16 residues. V shed 5 bases and J 1 base; nucleotides not matched to a gene: 4. The whole variable domain, remainder taken from reference TRBV11-2 and TRBJ2-3, is EAGVAQSPRYKIIEKRQSVAFWCNPISGHATLYWYQQILGQGPKLLIQFQNNGVVDDSQLPKDRFSAERLKGVDSTLKIQPAKLEDSAVYLCASSPTSGGGTDTQYFGPGTRLTVL.

This clonotype was recorded only once. J is TRBJ2-7 and V is TRBV11-3, with a tentative D call TRBD2 (6 bases). Germline CDR1 SGHNT, CDR2 YENEEA. Between the trimmed V and J ends, which lost 1 base and 7 bases, there was a span of 17 bases. The CDR3 runs to 15 residues. The CDR3 spells CASSLAPGGACEQYV. In nucleotides, the CDR3 is TGTGCCAGCAGCTTAGCACCGGGCGGGGCCTGTGAGCAGTACGTC.